Sequencing of this TCR beta chain was carried out in a study of cytomegalovirus exposure and HLA in healthy donors. CDR1 SNHLY and CDR2 FYNNEI come from the germline V gene. This CDR3 comprises 15 residues. V dropped 6 bases and J dropped 0; count of bases not matched to a gene: 7. The PCR contained 60 Vbeta and 13 Jbeta primers. Repertoires were generated with immunoSEQ multiplex PCR, while TCRdb's copy carries only in-frame clones and drops some. The sample includes over 150,000 clones, roughly 80% of them seen just once. Unrecorded immune exposures were likely, despite nominal health at sampling. The rearrangement uses TRBV2 and TRBJ1-1, with 7 bases identical to TRBD1. The sample comprised PBMCs. The origin of this receptor is a human donor in good health. This chain's CDR3 is CASRDRRLMNTEAFF. CDR3 nucleotides: TGTGCCAGCAGGGACAGGAGACTTATGAACACTGAAGCTTTCTTT.